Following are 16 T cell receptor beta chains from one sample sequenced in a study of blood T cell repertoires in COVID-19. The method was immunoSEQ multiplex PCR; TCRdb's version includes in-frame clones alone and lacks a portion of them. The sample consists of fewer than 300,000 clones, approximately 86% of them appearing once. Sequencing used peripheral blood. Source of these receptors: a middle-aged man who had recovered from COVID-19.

CDR3 bases: TGTGCCAGCAGCTTAGGTGGGGACAAGACCACAGATACGCAGTATTTT. Protein sequence: CASSLGGDKTTDTQYF. The V and J genes are TRBV7-3 and TRBJ2-3; D may be TRBD1 (6 bases). Germline V gene data show CDR1 as SGHTA and CDR2 as FQGTGA. The germline V and J ends were trimmed by 2 bases and 2 bases, with 14 bases remaining between them. The CDR3 loop spans 16 amino acids.

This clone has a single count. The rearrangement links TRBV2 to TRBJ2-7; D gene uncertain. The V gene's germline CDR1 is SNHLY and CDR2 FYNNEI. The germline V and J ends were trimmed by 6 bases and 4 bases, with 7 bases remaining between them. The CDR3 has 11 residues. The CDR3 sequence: CASSHVYEQYF. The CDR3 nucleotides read TGTGCCAGCAGCCATGTTTACGAGCAGTACTTC.

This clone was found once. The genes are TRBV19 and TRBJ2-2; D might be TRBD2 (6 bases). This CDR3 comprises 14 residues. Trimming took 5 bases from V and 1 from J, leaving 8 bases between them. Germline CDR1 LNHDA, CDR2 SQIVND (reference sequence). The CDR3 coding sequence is TGTGCCAGTAGTCGGGGAGGGAACACCGGGGAGCTGTTTTTT. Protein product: CASSRGGNTGELFF.

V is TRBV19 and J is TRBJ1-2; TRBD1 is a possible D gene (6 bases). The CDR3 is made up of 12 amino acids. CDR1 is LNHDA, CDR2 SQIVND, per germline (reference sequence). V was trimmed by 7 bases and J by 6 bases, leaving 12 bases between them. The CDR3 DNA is TGTGCCAGTACCAGGGGAATCAATGGCTACACCTTC. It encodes CASTRGINGYTF.

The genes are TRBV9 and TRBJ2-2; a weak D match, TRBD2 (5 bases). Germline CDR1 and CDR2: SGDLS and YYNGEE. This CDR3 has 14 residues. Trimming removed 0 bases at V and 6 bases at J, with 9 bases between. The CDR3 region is CASSVGMDSGELFF. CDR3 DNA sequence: TGTGCCAGCAGCGTAGGAATGGACTCCGGGGAGCTGTTTTTT.

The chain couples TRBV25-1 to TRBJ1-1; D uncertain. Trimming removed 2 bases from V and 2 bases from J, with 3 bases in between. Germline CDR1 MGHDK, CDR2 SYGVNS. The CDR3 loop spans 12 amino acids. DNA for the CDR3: TGTGCCAGCAGTGAACAAAACACTGAAGCTTTCTTT. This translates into CASSEQNTEAFF.

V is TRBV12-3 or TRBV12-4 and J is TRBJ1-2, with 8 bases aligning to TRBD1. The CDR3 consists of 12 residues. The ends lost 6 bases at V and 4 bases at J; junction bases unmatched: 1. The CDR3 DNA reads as TGTGCCAGCAGGACAGGGGTCTATGGCTACACCTTC. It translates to CASRTGVYGYTF.

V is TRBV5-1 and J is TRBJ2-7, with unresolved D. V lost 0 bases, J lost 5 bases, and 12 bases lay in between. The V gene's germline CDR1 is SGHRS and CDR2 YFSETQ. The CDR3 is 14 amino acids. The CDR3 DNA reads TGCGCCAGCAGCTTGGCGGGTCCAACCCACGAGCAGTACTTC. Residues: CASSLAGPTHEQYF.

Here the CDR3 reads CASSPEGRTYEQYF. CDR3 sequence (DNA): TGTGCCAGCAGCCCAGAGGGCCGCACTTACGAGCAGTACTTC. The V gene is TRBV9, the J gene TRBJ2-7, with D maybe TRBD2 (5 bases). Trimming pared 4 bases from V and 4 bases from J, leaving 15 bases between. Germline CDR1 reads SGDLS; CDR2 reads YYNGEE. CDR3 length: 14 amino acids. Full variable domain (remainder filled in from reference TRBV9 and TRBJ2-7): DSGVTQTPKHLITATGQRVTLRCSPRSGDLSVYWYQQSLDQGLQFLIQYYNGEERAKGNILERFSAQQFPDLHSELNLSSLELGDSALYFCASSPEGRTYEQYFGPGTRLTVT.

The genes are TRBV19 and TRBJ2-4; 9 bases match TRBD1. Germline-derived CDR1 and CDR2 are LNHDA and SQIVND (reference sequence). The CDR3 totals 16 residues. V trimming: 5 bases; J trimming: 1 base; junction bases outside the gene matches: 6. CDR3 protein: CASSGTGGRAKNIQYF. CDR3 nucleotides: TGTGCCAGTAGTGGAACAGGGGGCCGTGCCAAAAACATTCAGTACTTC. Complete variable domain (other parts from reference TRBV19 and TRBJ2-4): DGGITQSPKYLFRKEGQNVTLSCEQNLNHDAMYWYRQDPGQGLRLIYYSQIVNDFQKGDIAEGYSVSREKKESFPLTVTSAQKNPTAFYLCASSGTGGRAKNIQYFGAGTRLSVL.

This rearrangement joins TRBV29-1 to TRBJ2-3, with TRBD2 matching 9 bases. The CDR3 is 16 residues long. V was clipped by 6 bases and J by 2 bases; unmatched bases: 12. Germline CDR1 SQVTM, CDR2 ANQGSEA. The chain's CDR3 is CSVRPAAGGITDTQYF. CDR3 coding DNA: TGCAGCGTCCGACCCGCAGCGGGAGGTATCACAGATACGCAGTATTTT.

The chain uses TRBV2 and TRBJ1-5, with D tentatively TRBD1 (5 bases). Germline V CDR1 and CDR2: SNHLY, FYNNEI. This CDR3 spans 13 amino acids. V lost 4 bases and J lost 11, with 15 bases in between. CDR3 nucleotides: TGTGCCAGCAGTGTGGGTCTGGGGGGTTCCCAGCATTTT. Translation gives CASSVGLGGSQHF.

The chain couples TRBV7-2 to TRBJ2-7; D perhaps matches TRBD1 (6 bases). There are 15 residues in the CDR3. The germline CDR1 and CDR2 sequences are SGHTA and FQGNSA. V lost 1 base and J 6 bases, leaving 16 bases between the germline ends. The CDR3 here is CASSLVRGPTGEQYF. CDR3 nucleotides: TGTGCCAGCAGCTTAGTCAGGGGACCGACGGGCGAGCAGTACTTC.

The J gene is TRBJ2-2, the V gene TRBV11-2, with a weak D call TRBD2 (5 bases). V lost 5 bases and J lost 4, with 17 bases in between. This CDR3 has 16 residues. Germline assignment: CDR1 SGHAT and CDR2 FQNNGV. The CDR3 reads CASSRGRQLSTGELFF. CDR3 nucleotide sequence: TGTGCCAGCAGCCGCGGGCGGCAGCTATCCACCGGGGAGCTGTTTTTT.

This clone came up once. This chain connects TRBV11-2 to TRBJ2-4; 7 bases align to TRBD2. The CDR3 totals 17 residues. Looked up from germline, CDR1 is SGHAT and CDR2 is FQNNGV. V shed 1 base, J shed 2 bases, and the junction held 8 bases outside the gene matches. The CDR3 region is CASSLALRGVTKNIQYF. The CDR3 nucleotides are TGTGCCAGCAGCTTAGCTCTACGGGGGGTTACCAAAAACATTCAGTACTTC.

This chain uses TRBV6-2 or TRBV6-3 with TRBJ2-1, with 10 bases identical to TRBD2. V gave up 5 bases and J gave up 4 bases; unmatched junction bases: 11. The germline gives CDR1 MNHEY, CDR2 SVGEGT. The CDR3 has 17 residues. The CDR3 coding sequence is TGTGCCAGCAGTGGATCACCCACTAGCGGGAAATACAATGAGCAGTTCTTC. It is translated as CASSGSPTSGKYNEQFF.